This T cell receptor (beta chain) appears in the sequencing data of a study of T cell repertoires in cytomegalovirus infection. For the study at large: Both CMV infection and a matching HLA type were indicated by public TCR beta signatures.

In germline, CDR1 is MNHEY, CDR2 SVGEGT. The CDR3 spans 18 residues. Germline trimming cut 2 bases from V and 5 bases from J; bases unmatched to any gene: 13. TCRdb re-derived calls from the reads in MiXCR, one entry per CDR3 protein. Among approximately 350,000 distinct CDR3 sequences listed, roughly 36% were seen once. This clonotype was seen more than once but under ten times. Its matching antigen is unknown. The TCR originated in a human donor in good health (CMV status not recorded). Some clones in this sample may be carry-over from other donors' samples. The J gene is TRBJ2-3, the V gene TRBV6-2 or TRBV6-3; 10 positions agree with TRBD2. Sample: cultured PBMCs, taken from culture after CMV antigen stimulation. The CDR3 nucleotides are TGTGCCAGCAGTTACAGTCGGGCTAGCGGGAGTGAGAGAGATACGCAGTATTTT. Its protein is CASSYSRASGSERDTQYF.